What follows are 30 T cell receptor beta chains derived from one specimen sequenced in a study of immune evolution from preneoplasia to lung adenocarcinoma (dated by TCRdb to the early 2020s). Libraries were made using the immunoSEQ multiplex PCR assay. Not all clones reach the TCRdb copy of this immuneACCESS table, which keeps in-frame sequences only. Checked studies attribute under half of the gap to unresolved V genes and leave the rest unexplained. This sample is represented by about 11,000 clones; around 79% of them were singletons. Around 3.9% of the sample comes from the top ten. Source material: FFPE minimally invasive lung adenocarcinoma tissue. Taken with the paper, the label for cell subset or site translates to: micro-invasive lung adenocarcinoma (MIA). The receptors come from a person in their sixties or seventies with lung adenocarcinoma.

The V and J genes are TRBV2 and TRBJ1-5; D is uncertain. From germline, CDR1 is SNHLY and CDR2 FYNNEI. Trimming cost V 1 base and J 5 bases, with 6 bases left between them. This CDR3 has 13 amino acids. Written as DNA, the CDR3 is TGTGCCAGCAGTGAAGTCAGTTATCAGCCCCAGCATTTT. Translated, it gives CASSEVSYQPQHF.

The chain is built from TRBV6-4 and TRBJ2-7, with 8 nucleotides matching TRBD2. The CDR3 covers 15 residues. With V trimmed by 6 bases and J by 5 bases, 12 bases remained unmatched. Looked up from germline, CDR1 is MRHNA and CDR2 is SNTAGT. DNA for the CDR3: TGTGCCAGCAGGGGGGGGACTAGAGGACTAAACGAGCAGTACTTC. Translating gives CASRGGTRGLNEQYF.

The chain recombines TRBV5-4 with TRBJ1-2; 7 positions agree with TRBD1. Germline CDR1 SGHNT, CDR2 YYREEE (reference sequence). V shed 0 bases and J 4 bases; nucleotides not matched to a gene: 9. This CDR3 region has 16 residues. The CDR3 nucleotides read TGTGCCAGCAGCTTGGCCCAGGGGGGGAAAATCTATGGCTACACCTTC. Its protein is CASSLAQGGKIYGYTF.

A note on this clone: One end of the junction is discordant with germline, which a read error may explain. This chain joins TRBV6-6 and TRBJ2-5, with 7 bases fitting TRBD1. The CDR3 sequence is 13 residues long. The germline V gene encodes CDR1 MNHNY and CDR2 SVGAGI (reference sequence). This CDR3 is CASSFETGVRMNF. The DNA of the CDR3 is TGTGCCAGCAGTTTTGAAACAGGGGTAAGAATGAACTTC.

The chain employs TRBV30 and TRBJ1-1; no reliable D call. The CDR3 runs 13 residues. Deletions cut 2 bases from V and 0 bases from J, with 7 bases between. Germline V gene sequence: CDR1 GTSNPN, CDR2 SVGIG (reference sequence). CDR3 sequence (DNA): TGTGCCTGGAGTCCCGTTTTGAACACTGAAGCTTTCTTT. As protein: CAWSPVLNTEAFF.

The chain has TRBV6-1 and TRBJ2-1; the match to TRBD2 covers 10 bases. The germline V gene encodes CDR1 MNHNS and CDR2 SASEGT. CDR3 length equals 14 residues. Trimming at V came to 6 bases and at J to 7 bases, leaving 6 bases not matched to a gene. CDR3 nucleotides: TGTGCCAGCAGGCCAGGGACTAGCGCTAATGAGCAGTTCTTC. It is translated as CASRPGTSANEQFF.

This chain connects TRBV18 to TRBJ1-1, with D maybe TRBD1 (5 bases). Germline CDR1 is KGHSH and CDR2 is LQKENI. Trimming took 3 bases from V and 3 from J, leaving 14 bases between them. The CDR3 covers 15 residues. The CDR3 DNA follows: TGTGCCAGCTCACCCGGGGGGGTGAGATACACTGAAGCTTTCTTT. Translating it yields CASSPGGVRYTEAFF.

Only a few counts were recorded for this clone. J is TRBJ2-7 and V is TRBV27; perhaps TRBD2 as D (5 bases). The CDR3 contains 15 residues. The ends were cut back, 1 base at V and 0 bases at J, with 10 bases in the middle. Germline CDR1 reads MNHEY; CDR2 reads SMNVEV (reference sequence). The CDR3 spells CASSLYPGSSYEQYF. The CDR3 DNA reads TGTGCCAGCAGTTTATATCCGGGGAGCTCCTACGAGCAGTACTTC.

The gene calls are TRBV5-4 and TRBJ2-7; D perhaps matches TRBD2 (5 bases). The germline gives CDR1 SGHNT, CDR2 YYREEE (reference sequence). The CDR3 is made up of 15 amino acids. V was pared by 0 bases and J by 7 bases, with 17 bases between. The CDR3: CASSLGRPGSEEQYF. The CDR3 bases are TGTGCCAGCAGCTTGGGCAGGCCGGGGTCCGAGGAGCAGTACTTC.

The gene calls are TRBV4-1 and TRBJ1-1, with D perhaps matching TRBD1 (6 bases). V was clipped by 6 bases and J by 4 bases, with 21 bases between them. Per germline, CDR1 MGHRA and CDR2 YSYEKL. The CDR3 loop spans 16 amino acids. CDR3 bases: TGCGCCAGCAGTCTCAGTTATGGGGGCAAGGGCACTGAAGCTTTCTTT. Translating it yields CASSLSYGGKGTEAFF.

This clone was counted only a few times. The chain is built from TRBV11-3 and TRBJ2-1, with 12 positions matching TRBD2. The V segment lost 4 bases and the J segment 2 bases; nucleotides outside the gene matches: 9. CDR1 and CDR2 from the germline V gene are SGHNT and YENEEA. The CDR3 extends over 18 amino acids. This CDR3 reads CASSSIGTSGLPYNEQFF. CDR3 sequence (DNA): TGTGCCAGCAGCTCGATAGGGACTAGCGGGCTGCCCTACAATGAGCAGTTCTTC.

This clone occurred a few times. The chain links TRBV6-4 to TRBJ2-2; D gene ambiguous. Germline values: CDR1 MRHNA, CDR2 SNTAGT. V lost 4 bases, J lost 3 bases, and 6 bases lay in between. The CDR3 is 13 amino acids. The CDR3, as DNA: TGTGCCAGCAGTGTTCAGGACACCGGGGAGCTGTTTTTT. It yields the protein CASSVQDTGELFF.

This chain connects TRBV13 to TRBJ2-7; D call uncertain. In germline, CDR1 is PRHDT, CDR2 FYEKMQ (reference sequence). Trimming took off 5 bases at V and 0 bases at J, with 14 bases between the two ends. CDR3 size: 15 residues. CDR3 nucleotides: TGTGCCAGCAGCCCACGGAAGGATCTCTCCTACGAGCAGTACTTC. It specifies CASSPRKDLSYEQYF.

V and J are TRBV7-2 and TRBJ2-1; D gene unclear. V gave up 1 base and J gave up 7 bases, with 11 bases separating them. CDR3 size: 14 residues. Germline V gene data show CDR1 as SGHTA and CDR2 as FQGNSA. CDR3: CASSLDGYENEQFF. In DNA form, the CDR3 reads TGTGCCAGCAGCTTAGACGGCTACGAGAATGAGCAGTTCTTC.

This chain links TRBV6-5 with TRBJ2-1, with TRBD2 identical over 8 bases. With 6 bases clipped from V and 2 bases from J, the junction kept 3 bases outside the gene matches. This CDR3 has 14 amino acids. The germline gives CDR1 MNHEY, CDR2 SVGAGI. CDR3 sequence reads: CASRRSGAYNEQFF. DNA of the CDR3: TGTGCCAGCAGACGTAGCGGGGCCTACAATGAGCAGTTCTTC.

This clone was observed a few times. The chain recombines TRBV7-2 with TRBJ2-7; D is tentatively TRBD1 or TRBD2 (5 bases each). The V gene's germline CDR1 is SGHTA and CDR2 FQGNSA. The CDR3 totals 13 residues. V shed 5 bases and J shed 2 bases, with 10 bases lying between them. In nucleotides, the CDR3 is TGTGCCAGCAGCCGGATGGGGGCCTACGAGCAGTACTTC. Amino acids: CASSRMGAYEQYF.

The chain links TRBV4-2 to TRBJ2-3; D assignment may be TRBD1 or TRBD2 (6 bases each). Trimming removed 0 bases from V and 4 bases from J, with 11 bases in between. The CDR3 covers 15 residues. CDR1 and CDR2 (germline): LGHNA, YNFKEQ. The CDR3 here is CASSQEMGGADTQYF. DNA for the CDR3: TGTGCCAGCAGCCAAGAAATGGGGGGCGCAGATACGCAGTATTTT.

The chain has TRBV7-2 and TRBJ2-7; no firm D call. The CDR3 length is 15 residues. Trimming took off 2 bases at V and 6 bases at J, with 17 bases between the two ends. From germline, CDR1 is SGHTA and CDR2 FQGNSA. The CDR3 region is CASSLKDRFLAEQYF. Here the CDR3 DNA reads TGTGCCAGCAGCTTAAAGGACCGTTTTCTCGCCGAGCAGTACTTC.

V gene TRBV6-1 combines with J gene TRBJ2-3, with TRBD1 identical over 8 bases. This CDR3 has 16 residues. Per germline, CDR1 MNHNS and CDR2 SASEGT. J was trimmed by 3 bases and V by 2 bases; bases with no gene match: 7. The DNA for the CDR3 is TGTGCCAGCAGTGAACCCCAGGGGGCCGGAACAGATACGCAGTATTTT. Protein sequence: CASSEPQGAGTDTQYF.

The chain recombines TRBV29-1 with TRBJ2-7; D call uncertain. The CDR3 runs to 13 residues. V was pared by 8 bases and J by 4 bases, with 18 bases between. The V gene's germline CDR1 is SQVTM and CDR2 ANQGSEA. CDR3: CSTGDGLGYEQYF. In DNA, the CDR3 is TGCAGCACCGGAGATGGTCTTGGGTACGAGCAGTACTTC.

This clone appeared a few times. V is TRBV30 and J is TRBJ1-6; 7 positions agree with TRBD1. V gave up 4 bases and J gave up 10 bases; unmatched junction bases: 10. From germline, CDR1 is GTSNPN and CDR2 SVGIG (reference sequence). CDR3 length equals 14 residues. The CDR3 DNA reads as TGTGCCTGGAACCTAAGACAGGGAAGCTCACCCCTCCACTTT. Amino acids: CAWNLRQGSSPLHF.

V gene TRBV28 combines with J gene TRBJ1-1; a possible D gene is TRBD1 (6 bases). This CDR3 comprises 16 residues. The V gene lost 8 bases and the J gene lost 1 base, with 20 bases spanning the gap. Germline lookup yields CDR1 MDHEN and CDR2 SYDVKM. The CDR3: CASVGARTTGNTEAFF. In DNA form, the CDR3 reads TGTGCCAGCGTAGGGGCCCGAACGACAGGGAACACTGAAGCTTTCTTT.

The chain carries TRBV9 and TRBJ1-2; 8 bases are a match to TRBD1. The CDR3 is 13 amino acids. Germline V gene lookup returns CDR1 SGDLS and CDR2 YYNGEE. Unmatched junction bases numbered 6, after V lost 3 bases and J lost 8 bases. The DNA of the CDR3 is TGTGCCAGCAGCGGCGACAGGGGCGAAGGCTACACCTTC. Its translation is CASSGDRGEGYTF.

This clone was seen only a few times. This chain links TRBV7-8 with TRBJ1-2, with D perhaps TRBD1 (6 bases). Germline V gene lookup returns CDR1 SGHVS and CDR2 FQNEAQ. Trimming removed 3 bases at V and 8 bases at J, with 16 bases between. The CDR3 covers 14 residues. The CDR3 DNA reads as TGTGCCAGCAGCTTCTTCGGCCCAGGGGAGGGCTACACCTTC. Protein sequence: CASSFFGPGEGYTF. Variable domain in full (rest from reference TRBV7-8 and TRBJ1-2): GAGVSQSPRYKVAKRGQDVALRCDPISGHVSLFWYQQALGQGPEFLTYFQNEAQLDKSGLPSDRFFAERPEGSVSTLKIQRTQQEDSAVYLCASSFFGPGEGYTFGSGTRLTVV.

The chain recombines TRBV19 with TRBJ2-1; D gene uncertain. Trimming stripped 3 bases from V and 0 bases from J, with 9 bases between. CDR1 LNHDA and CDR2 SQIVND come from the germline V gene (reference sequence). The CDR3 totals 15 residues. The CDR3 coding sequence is TGTGCCAGTAGTATTTCGTTTAGCTCCTACAATGAGCAGTTCTTC. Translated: CASSISFSSYNEQFF.

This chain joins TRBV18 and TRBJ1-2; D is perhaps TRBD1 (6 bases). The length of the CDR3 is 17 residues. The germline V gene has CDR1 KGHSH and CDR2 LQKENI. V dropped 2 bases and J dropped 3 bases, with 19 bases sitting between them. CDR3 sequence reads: CASSPIGTPWGDYGYTF. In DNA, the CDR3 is TGTGCCAGCTCACCAATTGGGACACCTTGGGGGGACTATGGCTACACCTTC.

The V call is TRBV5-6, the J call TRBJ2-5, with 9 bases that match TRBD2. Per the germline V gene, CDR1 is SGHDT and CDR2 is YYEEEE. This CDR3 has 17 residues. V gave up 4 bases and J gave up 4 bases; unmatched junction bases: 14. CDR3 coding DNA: TGTGCCAGCAGCCTACGACAAATCGCGGGAGGGGGAGAGACCCAGTACTTC. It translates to CASSLRQIAGGGETQYF.

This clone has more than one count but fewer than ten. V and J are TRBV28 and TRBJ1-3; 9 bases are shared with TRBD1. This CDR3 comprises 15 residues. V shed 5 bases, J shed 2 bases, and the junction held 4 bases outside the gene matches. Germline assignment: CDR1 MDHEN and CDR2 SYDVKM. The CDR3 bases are TGTGCCAGCAGTACCGGGACAGGGACTGGAAACACCATATATTTT. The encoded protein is CASSTGTGTGNTIYF.

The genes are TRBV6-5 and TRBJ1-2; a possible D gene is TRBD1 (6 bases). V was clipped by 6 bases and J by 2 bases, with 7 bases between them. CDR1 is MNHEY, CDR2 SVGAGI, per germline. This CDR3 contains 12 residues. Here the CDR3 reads CASRQGNYGYTF. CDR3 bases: TGTGCCAGCAGACAGGGCAACTATGGCTACACCTTC.

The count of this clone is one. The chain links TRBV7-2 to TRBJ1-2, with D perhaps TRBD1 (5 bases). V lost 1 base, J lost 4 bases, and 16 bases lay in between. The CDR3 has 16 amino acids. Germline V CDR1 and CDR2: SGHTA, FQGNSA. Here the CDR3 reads CASSLGTLSSAYGYTF. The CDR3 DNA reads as TGTGCCAGCAGCTTAGGGACACTCAGCTCTGCCTATGGCTACACCTTC.